The sequence of this T cell receptor (beta chain) was determined in a study of post-analysis software for immune sequencing data. Overall study results and limits: Compared with controls, patients showed significantly lower normalized Chao1 diversity. TRBV5-6, TRBV5-1 and TRBV20-1 were among several TRBV segments more frequent in patients than controls.

Note on this clonotype: Its antigen is not identified.

The CDR3 sequence is 16 residues long. From germline, CDR1 is MDHEN and CDR2 SYDVKM. V lost 5 bases, J lost 1 base, and 7 bases stayed unmatched. Prepared libraries of TCR beta cDNA carried unique molecular identifiers. TCRdb itself ran the PCR reads through MiXCR, one entry per CDR3 protein. The top ten hold under 9% of the sample, which has about 430,000 distinct CDR3 sequences, roughly 38% seen once. The chain carries TRBV28 and TRBJ1-4; 7 bases are a match to TRBD1. The receptor was isolated from a girl aged 2-15 years with multiple sclerosis. Sequenced material: blood. CDR3 sequence reads: CASSLPTGRTNEKLFF. The CDR3 DNA sequence: TGTGCCAGCAGTCTACCGACAGGGAGAACTAATGAAAAACTGTTTTTT.